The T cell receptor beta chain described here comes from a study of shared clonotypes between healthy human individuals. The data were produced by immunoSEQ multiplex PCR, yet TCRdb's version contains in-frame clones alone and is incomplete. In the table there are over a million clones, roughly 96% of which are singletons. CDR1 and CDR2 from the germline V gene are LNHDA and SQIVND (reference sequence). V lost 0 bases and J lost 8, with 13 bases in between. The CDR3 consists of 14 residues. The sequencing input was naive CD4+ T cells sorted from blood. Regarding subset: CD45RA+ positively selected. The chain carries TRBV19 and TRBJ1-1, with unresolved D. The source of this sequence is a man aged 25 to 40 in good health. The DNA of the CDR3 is TGTGCCAGTAGTATAGACCCGACGACCGGAGAAGCTTTCTTT. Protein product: CASSIDPTTGEAFF.